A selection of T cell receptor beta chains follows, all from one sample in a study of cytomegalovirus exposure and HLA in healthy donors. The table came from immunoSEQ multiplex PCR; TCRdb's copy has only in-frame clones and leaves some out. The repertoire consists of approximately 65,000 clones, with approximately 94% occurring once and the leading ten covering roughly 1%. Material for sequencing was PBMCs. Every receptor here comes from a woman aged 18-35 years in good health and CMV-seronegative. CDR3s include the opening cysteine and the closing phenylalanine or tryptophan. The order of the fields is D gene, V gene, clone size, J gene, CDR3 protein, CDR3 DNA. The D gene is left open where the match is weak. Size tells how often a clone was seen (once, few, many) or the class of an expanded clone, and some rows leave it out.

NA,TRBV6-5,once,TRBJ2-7,CASSYSGTLSYEQYF,TGTGCCAGCAGTTACTCCGGGACTCTCTCCTACGAGCAGTACTTC
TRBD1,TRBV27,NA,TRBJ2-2,CASSLQGANTGELFF,TGTGCCAGCAGCCTACAGGGGGCAAATACCGGGGAGCTGTTTTTT
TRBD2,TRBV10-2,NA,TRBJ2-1,CASGGDEQFF,TGCGCCAGCGGGGGGGATGAGCAGTTCTTC
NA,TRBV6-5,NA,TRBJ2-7,CASSLQGEQYF,TGTGCCAGCAGCCTCCAGGGCGAGCAGTACTTC
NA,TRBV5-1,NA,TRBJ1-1,CASSLATENTEAFF,TGCGCCAGCAGCTTGGCGACAGAGAACACTGAAGCTTTCTTT
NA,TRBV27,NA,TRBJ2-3,CASSLGREYVTDTQYF,TGTGCCAGCAGTTTAGGTCGGGAGTATGTCACAGATACGCAGTATTTT
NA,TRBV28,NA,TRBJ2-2,CATALISGANTGELFF,TGTGCCACCGCCCTAATCAGCGGAGCTAACACCGGGGAGCTGTTTTTT
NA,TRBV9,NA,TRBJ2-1,CASSVDGTPYNEQFF,TGTGCCAGCAGCGTAGATGGGACACCATACAATGAGCAGTTCTTC
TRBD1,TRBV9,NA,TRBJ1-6,CASSVGQGMWPLHF,TGTGCCAGCAGCGTGGGACAGGGGATGTGGCCCCTCCACTTT
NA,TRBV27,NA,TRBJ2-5,CASSFYGSQLQETQYF,TGTGCCAGCAGTTTTTACGGGAGCCAATTACAAGAGACCCAGTACTTC
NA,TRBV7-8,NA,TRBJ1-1,CASSLDDSTEAFF,TGTGCCAGCAGCTTAGACGACAGCACTGAAGCTTTCTTT
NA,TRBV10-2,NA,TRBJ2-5,CASSDGDSLQETQYF,TGCGCCAGCAGTGACGGGGACTCCCTCCAAGAGACCCAGTACTTC
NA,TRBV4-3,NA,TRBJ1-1,CASSQERSGGTVNTEAFF,TGCGCCAGCAGCCAAGAAAGATCGGGGGGGACGGTGAACACTGAAGCTTTCTTT
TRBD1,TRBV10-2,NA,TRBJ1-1,CASRPDRRNTEAFF,TGCGCCAGCAGACCGGACAGGAGAAACACTGAAGCTTTCTTT
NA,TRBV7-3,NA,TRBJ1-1,CASSQRQNTEAFF,TGTGCCAGCAGTCAGAGACAGAACACTGAAGCTTTCTTT
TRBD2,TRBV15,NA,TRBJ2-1,CATSTGLAGLERNEQFF,TGTGCCACCAGCACCGGACTAGCGGGGCTAGAACGAAATGAGCAGTTCTTC